The present T cell receptor (beta chain) was sequenced within a study of T cell responses to AZD1222 COVID-19 vaccine. The CDR3 loop spans 13 amino acids. In germline, CDR1 is SNHLY, CDR2 FYNNEI. V was cut by 7 bases and J by 0 bases, with 9 bases left in between. The protocol was immunoSEQ multiplex PCR, while the TCRdb copy is restricted to in-frame clones and leaves out a portion. The table lists 150,000 to 170,000 clones, approximately 87% of them singletons. The rearrangement uses TRBV2 and TRBJ1-2; D is possibly TRBD1 (5 bases). The source material was peripheral blood, sampled on day 0 of MenACWY control vaccination. This clonotype originated in an adult in good health. In nucleotides, the CDR3 is TGTGCCAGCATTCGGGGGTCTAACTATGGCTACACCTTC. It encodes CASIRGSNYGYTF.